This T cell receptor (beta chain) stems from a study of blood T cell repertoires in COVID-19. On the study more broadly: The study drew acute and convalescent COVID-19 samples from the United States, Italy and Spain. T cells, B-cell-depleted T cells, or PBMCs supplied cDNA or gDNA.

In the source study's methods: How many nucleated cells were present was estimated from reference gene primer amplification. TCRdb's table, derived via immunoSEQ multiplex PCR, lists solely in-frame clones and lacks some. The V and J calls and clone size are taken from that table; D and trimming were inferred from the DNA. The sample yields about 490,000 clones, approximately 85% seen once. V lost 5 bases, J lost 2 bases, and 9 bases lay in between. The CDR3 covers 13 residues. Germline loops: CDR1 KGHDR, CDR2 SFDVKD. What was sequenced was peripheral blood. V gene TRBV24-1 combines with J gene TRBJ2-7; perhaps TRBD1 as D (6 bases). The TCR originated in a human donor in a cohort sampled during active COVID-19. CDR3 nucleotides: TGTGCCACCAGTGTAGCAGGGGCCTACGAGCAGTACTTC. Residues: CATSVAGAYEQYF.